Below are 5 T cell receptor beta chains sequenced from a single sample in a study of blood T cell repertoires in COVID-19. Repertoires were generated with immunoSEQ multiplex PCR, while TCRdb's copy carries only in-frame clones and drops some. The sample has about 130,000 clones; 85% to 90% are singletons. Sequencing was performed on peripheral blood. The receptors were gathered from a woman over 75 with acute or convalescent COVID-19.

This sequence joins TRBV5-1 and TRBJ1-2, with D possibly TRBD1 on 6 matching bases. Germline assignment: CDR1 SGHRS and CDR2 YFSETQ. V lost 2 bases, J lost 8 bases, and 13 bases lay in between. The CDR3 length is 13 residues. The CDR3 loop reads CASSLQGREGYTF. Here the CDR3 DNA reads TGCGCCAGCAGCTTACAGGGAAGGGAAGGCTACACCTTC.

This chain joins TRBV28 and TRBJ1-6; tentatively, D is TRBD1 (5 bases). V lost 5 bases and J 8 bases, leaving 25 bases between the germline ends. This CDR3 region has 18 residues. The germline gives CDR1 MDHEN, CDR2 SYDVKM. The CDR3 here is CASSPRPLGGSFYSPLHF. DNA for the CDR3: TGTGCCAGCAGTCCTCGCCCCCTGGGGGGAAGTTTCTATTCACCCCTCCACTTT.

CDR3 sequence reads: CASSPRFNYGYTF. In DNA form, the CDR3 reads TGTGCCAGCAGTCCGAGATTTAACTATGGCTACACCTTC. The gene calls are TRBV6-4 and TRBJ1-2; D call uncertain. The CDR3 has 13 amino acids. The V end was cut by 5 bases, the J end by 1 base, with 8 bases between. Germline CDR1 is MRHNA and CDR2 is SNTAGT.

V usage is TRBV28 and J usage is TRBJ1-2; 8 bases match TRBD1. The J segment lost 0 bases and the V segment lost 5 bases, leaving 2 bases of the junction unmatched. CDR1 and CDR2 (germline): MDHEN, SYDVKM. The CDR3 covers 14 residues. The CDR3 nucleotides read TGTGCCAGCAGTCTACAGGGGGCTAACTATGGCTACACCTTC. Protein sequence: CASSLQGANYGYTF.

This sequence joins TRBV12-3 or TRBV12-4 and TRBJ1-1; D is unclear. The V and J ends lost 7 bases and 6 bases respectively, with 9 bases between them. The CDR3 sequence is 11 residues long. The CDR3 protein is CASTLGAEAFF. CDR3 nucleotide sequence: TGTGCCAGCACCCTAGGCGCTGAAGCTTTCTTT.